The 11 T cell receptor beta chains in this list originate from one sample, sequenced in a study of cytomegalovirus exposure and HLA in healthy donors. Both 60 Vbeta primers and 13 Jbeta primers went into the PCR. The table came from immunoSEQ multiplex PCR; TCRdb's copy has only in-frame clones and leaves some out. Found here are roughly 190,000 clones, over 70% of them singletons; the top ten hold approximately 1.6%. Sequencing input: PBMCs. Receptors originate from a man aged 40-49 years in good health and CMV-seropositive.

J is TRBJ2-1 and V is TRBV18; D possibly corresponds to TRBD2 (5 bases). This CDR3 comprises 16 residues. V lost 6 bases, J lost 4 bases, and 19 bases lay in between. Germline lookup yields CDR1 KGHSH and CDR2 LQKENI. CDR3 bases: TGTGCCAGCTCTATATTGGACTTGTCGATATACAATGAGCAGTTCTTC. It specifies CASSILDLSIYNEQFF.

The genes are TRBV7-2 and TRBJ2-7; D is ambiguous. Germline V gene data show CDR1 as SGHTA and CDR2 as FQGNSA. The length of the CDR3 is 14 residues. Trimming cost V 3 bases and J 2 bases, with 11 bases left between them. CDR3 residues: CASSFGSTAYEQYF. CDR3 DNA: TGTGCCAGCAGCTTCGGTAGTACCGCCTACGAGCAGTACTTC.

This clone was picked up one time. The chain links TRBV5-5 to TRBJ2-7; a weak D match, TRBD1 (5 bases). Germline V lookup: CDR1 SGHKS, CDR2 YYEKEE (reference sequence). Between the trimmed V and J ends, which lost 1 base and 3 bases, there was a span of 8 bases. The CDR3 is 13 residues long. The CDR3 loop reads CASSLRQGYEQYF. For the CDR3, the DNA is TGTGCCAGCAGCTTGCGGCAGGGCTACGAGCAGTACTTC.

The chain is built from TRBV5-1 and TRBJ2-5, with D possibly being TRBD1 (5 bases). Trimming left V 0 bases short and J 1 base short, with 13 bases between. Per the germline V gene, CDR1 is SGHRS and CDR2 is YFSETQ. The CDR3 covers 16 residues. Written as DNA, the CDR3 is TGCGCCAGCAGCTTGGCCAATAGTGGGGCCCAAGAGACCCAGTACTTC. It translates to CASSLANSGAQETQYF.

The rearrangement uses TRBV5-1 and TRBJ1-2, with D maybe TRBD1 (6 bases). Germline V lookup: CDR1 SGHRS, CDR2 YFSETQ. The CDR3 totals 13 residues. Between the trimmed V and J ends, which lost 6 bases and 6 bases, there was a span of 15 bases. The DNA for the CDR3 is TGCGCCAGCACCCTAACAGGGAGGGATGGCTACACCTTC. Its translation is CASTLTGRDGYTF.

The J gene is TRBJ2-2, the V gene TRBV7-2, with D perhaps matching TRBD2 (5 bases). V gave up 5 bases and J gave up 6 bases, with 10 bases separating them. Germline V gene data show CDR1 as SGHTA and CDR2 as FQGNSA. CDR3 length: 13 amino acids. The CDR3 sequence is CASSQRSAGELFF. The CDR3 DNA reads TGTGCCAGCAGCCAGCGGAGCGCCGGGGAGCTGTTTTTT.

A single count supports this clone. This chain joins TRBV27 and TRBJ1-2; 10 bases align to TRBD1. Unmatched junction bases numbered 11, after V lost 3 bases and J lost 1 base. From germline, CDR1 is MNHEY and CDR2 SMNVEV (reference sequence). The CDR3 has 18 amino acids. In nucleotides, the CDR3 is TGTGCCAGCAGTTTGACCGGGACAGGGGCCCACTTTAACTATGGCTACACCTTC. It encodes CASSLTGTGAHFNYGYTF.

The chain has TRBV9 and TRBJ1-1, with D perhaps matching TRBD1 (5 bases). V dropped 3 bases and J dropped 0 bases, with 6 bases sitting between them. The CDR3 consists of 13 residues. Per the germline V gene, CDR1 is SGDLS and CDR2 is YYNGEE. The CDR3 DNA follows: TGTGCCAGCAGCGGACAGATGAACACTGAAGCTTTCTTT. Its translation is CASSGQMNTEAFF.

The V call is TRBV5-8, the J call TRBJ2-1, with D maybe TRBD1 (5 bases). The germline gives CDR1 SGHTS, CDR2 YDEGEE. V lost 2 bases and J lost 2, with 8 bases in between. This CDR3 spans 14 amino acids. The CDR3 nucleotides read TGTGCCAGCAGCTTAAGGGGTACCTACAATGAGCAGTTCTTC. Translating gives CASSLRGTYNEQFF.

The V call is TRBV5-6, the J call TRBJ2-7, with a weak D call TRBD1 (6 bases). The germline CDR1 and CDR2 sequences are SGHDT and YYEEEE. Between the trimmed V and J ends, which lost 0 bases and 4 bases, there was a span of 8 bases. CDR3 length: 13 residues. The CDR3 reads CASSLGTEYEQYF. CDR3 sequence (DNA): TGTGCCAGCAGCTTGGGGACAGAATACGAGCAGTACTTC.

The V and J genes are TRBV5-4 and TRBJ2-1; 7 positions agree with TRBD2. This CDR3 has 14 amino acids. Unmatched junction bases numbered 6, after V lost 4 bases and J lost 5 bases. Germline-derived CDR1 and CDR2 are SGHNT and YYREEE (reference sequence). The CDR3 is CASSGGTIDNEQFF. CDR3 nucleotide sequence: TGTGCCAGCAGCGGGGGGACTATAGACAATGAGCAGTTCTTC.